The present T cell receptor (beta chain) was sequenced within a study of cytomegalovirus exposure and HLA in healthy donors. Study-wide findings and caveats: Reportedly, diagnosis of cytomegalovirus status by the classifier showed high specificity and sensitivity. Cytomegalovirus association was listed for 164 TCR beta chains.

Germline V gene data show CDR1 as GTSNPN and CDR2 as SVGIG (reference sequence). With V trimmed by 0 bases and J by 7 bases, 15 bases remained unmatched. The CDR3 is made up of 19 amino acids. Assay: immunoSEQ multiplex PCR; the TCRdb copy retains only in-frame clones and omits some. Of approximately 220,000 clones detected, 87% appear once; the ten largest clones hold 2.6%. Concerning this clone: Its antigen is not identified.

Material: PBMCs. The source of this sequence is a man between 18 and 29 years old in good health and CMV-seronegative. This chain connects TRBV30 to TRBJ2-2; TRBD2 matches 12 bases. Written as DNA, the CDR3 is TGTGCCTGGAGTGTTTTTGTTAGGGCTAGCGGGAGGGCAGACGGGGAGCTGTTTTTT. Translating gives CAWSVFVRASGRADGELFF.